These 30 T cell receptor beta chains came from one sample sequenced in a study of shared clonotypes between healthy human individuals. Repertoires were generated with immunoSEQ multiplex PCR, while TCRdb's copy carries only in-frame clones and drops some. The sample has approximately 940,000 clones, more than 75% seen once; the top ten hold roughly 1.5%. Input material: memory CD4+ T cells sorted from blood. Documented subset: CD45RA-negative fraction. The receptors were sampled from a man in his late teens or twenties in good health.

As regards this clone: This sample includes further DNA sequences coding for the same CDR3. The rearrangement uses TRBV5-1 and TRBJ2-7, with 8 bases identical to TRBD1. The CDR3 covers 13 residues. Trimming took 4 bases from V and 0 from J; bases not matched to a gene: 0. Per the germline V gene, CDR1 is SGHRS and CDR2 is YFSETQ. This chain's CDR3 is CASSTGGSYEQYF. The CDR3 bases are TGCGCCAGCAGCACAGGGGGCTCCTACGAGCAGTACTTC.

The chain couples TRBV6-6 to TRBJ2-3; D not resolved. V lost 5 bases and J lost 6, with 9 bases in between. Germline CDR1 is MNHNY and CDR2 is SVGAGI (reference sequence). The CDR3 is made up of 12 amino acids. CDR3 DNA: TGTGCCAGCAGTCGTTCGGTCGATACGCAGTATTTT. Residues: CASSRSVDTQYF.

The V and J genes are TRBV11-3 and TRBJ2-7; either TRBD1 or TRBD2 may fit D (5 bases each). This CDR3 has 13 residues. With 1 base removed from V and 9 bases from J, the gap between germline ends came to 13 bases. Germline V gene sequence: CDR1 SGHNT, CDR2 YENEEA. The CDR3 sequence is CASSLGAGSGQYF. The CDR3 DNA reads TGTGCCAGCAGCTTAGGCGCAGGGAGTGGGCAGTACTTC.

The chain has TRBV28 and TRBJ2-3; D is ambiguous. Germline V gene sequence: CDR1 MDHEN, CDR2 SYDVKM. The V and J ends lost 6 bases and 0 bases respectively, with 7 bases between them. The CDR3 is 13 amino acids. The CDR3 nucleotides are TGTGCCAGCAGGGGCGGTAGCACAGATACGCAGTATTTT. This translates into CASRGGSTDTQYF.

This clone has just a few counts. The V gene is TRBV5-6, the J gene TRBJ1-1; 8 nucleotides line up with TRBD1. Germline CDR1 is SGHDT and CDR2 is YYEEEE. The CDR3 contains 14 residues. V lost 7 bases and J lost 1; bases outside the gene matches: 6. CDR3 sequence reads: CASLTTGGNTEAFF. The CDR3 region has the DNA TGTGCCAGCCTTACCACAGGGGGGAACACTGAAGCTTTCTTT.

The chain carries TRBV5-4 and TRBJ1-6; D perhaps matches TRBD1 (5 bases). CDR1 is SGHNT, CDR2 YYREEE, per germline (reference sequence). The length of the CDR3 is 14 residues. Trimming stripped 2 bases from V and 6 bases from J, with 9 bases between. CDR3 coding DNA: TGTGCCAGCAGCTTCGCAGGGACTAATTCACCCCTCCACTTT. Protein sequence: CASSFAGTNSPLHF.

V and J are TRBV10-1 and TRBJ2-1, with D possibly called TRBD1 or TRBD2 (5 bases each). This CDR3 is built from 14 residues. Trimming removed 3 bases at V and 10 bases at J, with 16 bases between. The germline CDR1 and CDR2 sequences are WNHNN and SYGVQD (reference sequence). The CDR3 DNA follows: TGCGCCAGCAGTGACGGGGCTAGGGGTTCGGAGCAGTTCTTC. Translation gives CASSDGARGSEQFF.

This sequence joins TRBV15 and TRBJ2-1; 8 bases align to TRBD2. From germline, CDR1 is LNHNV and CDR2 YYDKDF (reference sequence). The CDR3 totals 17 residues. The V gene end was trimmed by 6 bases and the J gene end by 9 bases; junction bases not matched to a gene: 19. The CDR3 DNA reads as TGTGCCACCAGGAGGGGGATAATAGGACTAGCTCGTTCTGAGCAGTTCTTC. It translates to CATRRGIIGLARSEQFF.

The chain carries TRBV5-1 and TRBJ2-1; 8 bases align to TRBD1. The junction had 3 bases not matched to a gene; V was cut back by 7 bases and J by 6 bases. This CDR3 is 12 amino acids long. CDR1 is SGHRS, CDR2 YFSETQ, per germline. This CDR3 reads CASGQGRNEQFF. As DNA, the CDR3 is TGCGCCAGCGGACAGGGCCGCAATGAGCAGTTCTTC.

The chain joins TRBV27 to TRBJ2-1; maybe TRBD2 (7 bases). Deletions cut 11 bases from V and 4 bases from J, with 18 bases between. This CDR3 has 14 residues. Germline CDR1 is MNHEY and CDR2 is SMNVEV (reference sequence). Written as DNA, the CDR3 is TGTGCCTGCGGCCGGGGGGCAGTTTACAATGAGCAGTTCTTC. It specifies CACGRGAVYNEQFF.

The CDR3 bases are TGTGCCTGGAGTGTACTGGGTCGCGGCAATCAGCCCCAGCATTTT. Protein sequence: CAWSVLGRGNQPQHF. The chain recombines TRBV30 with TRBJ1-5, with no clear D. Germline CDR1 is GTSNPN and CDR2 is SVGIG (reference sequence). The germline V and J ends were trimmed by 0 bases and 2 bases, with 11 bases remaining between them. This CDR3 comprises 15 residues.

The chain recombines TRBV6-1 with TRBJ2-7; 8 positions match TRBD1. The CDR3 has 13 residues. Trimming cost V 7 bases and J 0 bases; bases outside gene matches: 2. The germline V gene has CDR1 MNHNS and CDR2 SASEGT. The DNA of the CDR3 is TGTGCCAGCACCACAGGGGGCTCCTACGAGCAGTACTTC. Protein sequence: CASTTGGSYEQYF.

As for this clone: The sample holds other DNA sequences that translate to the same CDR3. CDR3 sequence: CASSLGGLHYGYTF. As DNA, the CDR3 is TGTGCCAGCAGCTTAGGGGGTTTGCACTATGGCTACACCTTC. The chain uses TRBV7-8 and TRBJ1-2; no reliable D call. This CDR3 spans 14 amino acids. Between the trimmed V and J ends, which lost 1 base and 3 bases, there was a span of 9 bases. Germline loops: CDR1 SGHVS, CDR2 FQNEAQ.

The chain recombines TRBV27 with TRBJ2-7; tentatively, D is TRBD1 (6 bases). Trimming shortened V by 4 bases and J by 0 bases, and 19 bases separated the two germline ends. Germline values: CDR1 MNHEY, CDR2 SMNVEV (reference sequence). This CDR3 is built from 17 residues. The chain's CDR3 is CASSSTGQLLSSYEQYF. The CDR3 DNA reads TGTGCCAGCAGTTCTACTGGACAGCTCCTTAGCTCCTACGAGCAGTACTTC.

The CDR3 sequence: CASSLSAAGVSNEQFF. CDR3 bases: TGTGCCAGCAGCTTGTCCGCGGCGGGAGTTTCAAATGAGCAGTTCTTC. This sequence joins TRBV5-6 and TRBJ2-1, with TRBD2 matching 7 bases. Germline V gene data show CDR1 as SGHDT and CDR2 as YYEEEE. With 1 base clipped from V and 7 bases from J, the junction kept 11 bases outside the gene matches. CDR3 length: 16 residues.

The table lists this clone with a count of one. CDR3 loop: CASSAGLGEGGEQFF. CDR3 in DNA: TGTGCCAGCAGCGCGGGACTGGGGGAAGGTGGTGAGCAGTTCTTC. The rearrangement links TRBV9 to TRBJ2-1; tentative D call: TRBD2 (6 bases). CDR3 size: 15 residues. V shed 3 bases and J shed 9 bases, with 19 bases lying between them. Looked up from germline, CDR1 is SGDLS and CDR2 is YYNGEE. Supplemented by reference TRBV9 and TRBJ2-1, the full variable domain reads DSGVTQTPKHLITATGQRVTLRCSPRSGDLSVYWYQQSLDQGLQFLIQYYNGEERAKGNILERFSAQQFPDLHSELNLSSLELGDSALYFCASSAGLGEGGEQFFGPGTRLTVL.

Regarding this clone: The same CDR3 is also encoded by other DNA sequences in this sample. The chain joins TRBV5-4 to TRBJ2-3; 11 positions match TRBD2. The CDR3 length is 16 residues. Germline CDR1 SGHNT, CDR2 YYREEE (reference sequence). Losses at the gene ends were 0 bases for V and 2 bases for J; bases not matched to a gene: 2. The CDR3, as DNA: TGTGCCAGCAGCTTGGGACTAGCGGGGATCACAGATACGCAGTATTTT. This encodes CASSLGLAGITDTQYF.

Only one count was recorded for this clone. This sequence joins TRBV6-5 and TRBJ1-1; no reliable D call. V lost 4 bases to trimming and J lost 1 base, with 10 bases between them. Germline CDR1 is MNHEY and CDR2 is SVGAGI. The CDR3 consists of 14 residues. The DNA for the CDR3 is TGTGCCAGCAGTTCCCCGGCCGGGAACACTGAAGCTTTCTTT. Amino acids: CASSSPAGNTEAFF.

Written as DNA, the CDR3 is TGTGCCAGCAGCTTAGCGGGGGACCTCTCCTACAATGAGCAGTTCTTC. It encodes CASSLAGDLSYNEQFF. The V and J genes are TRBV7-2 and TRBJ2-1, with D perhaps being TRBD1 or TRBD2 (5 bases each). Germline V lookup: CDR1 SGHTA, CDR2 FQGNSA. V was trimmed by 0 bases and J by 0 bases, leaving 9 bases between them. This CDR3 has 16 amino acids.

This chain links TRBV19 with TRBJ2-4; D possibly corresponds to TRBD1 (5 bases). The V end was cut by 6 bases, the J end by 6 bases, with 18 bases between. This CDR3 has 15 amino acids. CDR1 and CDR2 from the germline V gene are LNHDA and SQIVND (reference sequence). The CDR3 DNA sequence: TGTGCCAGTAGAAAGGGGATGGAGTTAGGAAACATTCAGTACTTC. Residues: CASRKGMELGNIQYF.

The chain recombines TRBV18 with TRBJ2-2; TRBD1 matches 7 bases. Per germline, CDR1 KGHSH and CDR2 LQKENI. Trimming removed 3 bases from V and 2 bases from J; junction bases left unmatched: 12. The CDR3 is 18 amino acids. The CDR3 sequence is CASSPFIGTDQNTGELFF. The DNA for the CDR3 is TGTGCCAGCTCACCCTTTATAGGGACAGATCAAAACACCGGGGAGCTGTTTTTT.

The chain couples TRBV4-2 to TRBJ2-1; TRBD2 matches at 12 bases. V lost 4 bases to trimming and J lost 4 bases; unmatched junction nucleotides: 5. Looked up from germline, CDR1 is LGHNA and CDR2 is YNFKEQ. The CDR3 consists of 16 residues. The DNA of the CDR3 is TGTGCCAGCAGCCGGGGGGGACTAGCGGGTTACAATGAGCAGTTCTTC. Translating gives CASSRGGLAGYNEQFF.

The chain recombines TRBV6-1 with TRBJ1-6, with D perhaps matching TRBD1 (5 bases). The CDR3 totals 16 residues. Germline V gene sequence: CDR1 MNHNS, CDR2 SASEGT. V lost 0 bases and J 6 bases, leaving 12 bases between the germline ends. In nucleotides, the CDR3 is TGTGCCAGCAGTGAAGCGGATCGGACAAGTAATTCACCCCTCCACTTT. Residues: CASSEADRTSNSPLHF.

V is TRBV20-1 and J is TRBJ2-5; D possibly uses TRBD1 or TRBD2 (5 bases each). The J call could be wrong; TRBJ2-7 is a better fit for the DNA end. Germline CDR1 is DFQATT and CDR2 is SNEGSKA (reference sequence). This CDR3 contains 11 residues. CDR3 sequence (DNA): TGCAGTGCGGGGGTTGAGTACGAGCAGTACTTC. Protein product: CSAGVEYEQYF.

CDR3: CASSLLGTGKETQYF. DNA for the CDR3: TGTGCCAGCAGCTTACTTGGGACAGGAAAAGAGACCCAGTACTTC. The genes are TRBV7-8 and TRBJ2-5, with TRBD1 matching 8 bases. V shed 2 bases and J 3 bases; nucleotides not matched to a gene: 5. The CDR3 is 15 amino acids. Germline CDR1 SGHVS, CDR2 FQNEAQ.

The V call is TRBV11-2, the J call TRBJ2-3; D might be TRBD1 (6 bases). V lost 6 bases and J lost 0, with 13 bases in between. Germline CDR1 SGHAT, CDR2 FQNNGV. This CDR3 spans 15 amino acids. Written as DNA, the CDR3 is TGTGCCAGCAGGGAGCAGGGGTCTAGCACAGATACGCAGTATTTT. This codes for CASREQGSSTDTQYF. Supplemented by reference TRBV11-2 and TRBJ2-3, the full variable domain reads EAGVAQSPRYKIIEKRQSVAFWCNPISGHATLYWYQQILGQGPKLLIQFQNNGVVDDSQLPKDRFSAERLKGVDSTLKIQPAKLEDSAVYLCASREQGSSTDTQYFGPGTRLTVL.

V and J are TRBV28 and TRBJ2-3; the D is unclear. The CDR3 sequence is 12 residues long. In germline, CDR1 is MDHEN, CDR2 SYDVKM. Deletions cut 5 bases from V and 5 bases from J, with 8 bases between. The CDR3 bases are TGTGCCAGCAGTCCGAGAAGAGATACGCAGTATTTT. Translation gives CASSPRRDTQYF. The whole variable domain, filled in from reference TRBV28 and TRBJ2-3, reads DVKVTQSSRYLVKRTGEKVFLECVQDMDHENMFWYRQDPGLGLRLIYFSYDVKMKEKGDIPEGYSVSREKKERFSLILESASTNQTSMYLCASSPRRDTQYFGPGTRLTVL.

This chain connects TRBV28 to TRBJ1-5; 7 positions agree with TRBD1. Looked up from germline, CDR1 is MDHEN and CDR2 is SYDVKM. The CDR3 covers 18 residues. Unmatched junction bases numbered 18, after V lost 3 bases and J lost 7 bases. The CDR3 reads CASSFSTMTGQLSQPQHF. CDR3 sequence (DNA): TGTGCCAGCAGTTTCTCCACCATGACAGGGCAATTATCCCAGCCCCAGCATTTT.

The V call is TRBV6-5, the J call TRBJ2-1; D assignment may be TRBD1 or TRBD2 (5 bases each). V lost 6 bases and J 10 bases, leaving 25 bases between the germline ends. This CDR3 is built from 16 residues. Germline values: CDR1 MNHEY, CDR2 SVGAGI. As DNA, the CDR3 is TGTGCCAGCAGCTACCCATCTGAACGGGGCCTGCTAGAGCAGTTCTTC. Protein product: CASSYPSERGLLEQFF.

The V gene is TRBV5-6, the J gene TRBJ1-5; D is ambiguous. The germline V gene has CDR1 SGHDT and CDR2 YYEEEE. The CDR3 is 16 amino acids. Trimming took 1 base from V and 6 from J, leaving 17 bases between them. The CDR3 DNA sequence: TGTGCCAGCAGCTTGCAAGGTCCGGGGTTCGTTCAGCCCCAGCATTTT. Translation gives CASSLQGPGFVQPQHF.